One T cell receptor beta chain is described in this entry. The antigen is unknown. This CDR3 has 16 residues. Trimming pared 2 bases from V and 5 bases from J, leaving 19 bases between. This sample is drawn from a study of PD-1 blockade in classical Hodgkin lymphoma. General study findings and limits: Differences between repertoires have undefined causes, possibly disease activity or prior therapy. Diversity in CD4+ TCRs, unlike that measured in CD8+ TCRs, had risen significantly by C4D1. Complete responders showed a baseline diversity that resembled the diversity of newly diagnosed patients.

The time point denotes: cycle 4 day 1 (C4D1), after less than 7 weeks of nivolumab. All the patients suffered relapse after autologous stem cell transplantation, and brentuximab vedotin exposure differed. Assay: immunoSEQ multiplex PCR; the TCRdb copy retains only in-frame clones and omits some. The table has roughly 21,000 clones, more than 80% seen once. This clonotype was sampled from a human donor with classical Hodgkin lymphoma. V is TRBV23-1 and J is TRBJ2-7; the D gene is possibly TRBD1 (6 bases). TRBV23-1 is flagged as an ORF with uncertain function. Here the sequenced sample was peripheral blood mononuclear cells (PBMCs), taken before the fourth cycle of nivolumab. The DNA of the CDR3 is TGCGCCAGCAGTCAAAGGAGGCAGGGGACGAGGAACGAGCAGTACTTC. It codes for CASSQRRQGTRNEQYF.